The 32 T cell receptor beta chains below were found in one sample sequenced in a study of beta chain features in type 1 diabetes (dated by TCRdb to about 2018). Preparation of the library involved the immunoSEQ multiplex PCR assay. The entire isolated RNA was reverse transcribed using the High Capacity cDNA Reverse Transcription Kit, and thus expressed TCRB transcripts were sequenced. TCRdb holds this immuneACCESS table with in-frame rearrangements only. Some clones are missing; in checked studies, unresolved V genes explain under half, and the rest has no known cause. This sample holds roughly 450,000 clones; approximately 15% were observed only once. The ten most abundant clones make up roughly 0.035% of the sample. The sample comprised naive CD4+ T cells from blood. The cell subset or site tag for this specimen amounts to: true naive CD4+ T cells. These receptors were taken from a man under 40 in good health.

J is TRBJ2-1 and V is TRBV5-1; D ambiguous. V was pared by 0 bases and J by 0 bases, with 13 bases between. This CDR3 is 17 amino acids long. CDR1 and CDR2 from the germline V gene are SGHRS and YFSETQ. The CDR3 here is CASSLAARTYSYNEQFF. CDR3 DNA: TGCGCCAGCAGCTTGGCCGCACGAACCTACTCCTACAATGAGCAGTTCTTC.

This clone has more than one count but fewer than ten. The rearrangement joins TRBV20-1 to TRBJ2-1; D is unresolved. The CDR3 consists of 11 residues. Germline CDR1 DFQATT, CDR2 SNEGSKA (reference sequence). Trimming took off 2 bases at V and 6 bases at J, with 5 bases between the two ends. This CDR3 reads CSARSINEQFF. The CDR3, as DNA: TGCAGTGCTAGATCCATCAATGAGCAGTTCTTC.

V gene TRBV14 combines with J gene TRBJ2-3, with TRBD2 matching over 7 bases. CDR1 is SGHDN, CDR2 FVKESK, per germline. Losses at the gene ends were 0 bases for V and 5 bases for J; bases not matched to a gene: 5. This CDR3 comprises 15 residues. The CDR3 sequence: CASSQEPVAGDTQYF. For the CDR3, the DNA is TGTGCCAGCAGCCAAGAGCCTGTAGCGGGAGATACGCAGTATTTT. The variable domain in full, with the rest retrieved from reference TRBV14 and TRBJ2-3, is EAGVTQFPSHSVIEKGQTVTLRCDPISGHDNLYWYRRVMGKEIKFLLHFVKESKQDESGMPNNRFLAERTGGTYSTLKVQPAELEDSGVYFCASSQEPVAGDTQYFGPGTRLTVL.

The V gene is TRBV25-1, the J gene TRBJ2-5, with 9 nucleotides matching TRBD2. V lost 6 bases and J lost 5; bases outside the gene matches: 16. This CDR3 contains 17 residues. Germline V gives CDR1 MGHDK, CDR2 SYGVNS. CDR3 DNA sequence: TGTGCCAGCAGCCCTTTGGGGCGGGGGGGCAGTTGGGAGACCCAGTACTTC. Amino acids: CASSPLGRGGSWETQYF.

The V gene is TRBV7-2, the J gene TRBJ2-7, with D tentatively TRBD2 (6 bases). The CDR3 runs 14 residues. CDR1 SGHTA and CDR2 FQGNSA come from the germline V gene. Trimming took 3 bases from V and 2 from J, leaving 11 bases between them. CDR3 region: CASSFRAGTYEQYV. The CDR3 DNA reads as TGTGCCAGCAGCTTCCGTGCGGGAACCTACGAGCAGTACGTC.

The table lists this clone with a few counts. This chain links TRBV7-9 with TRBJ2-2, with no clear D. CDR1 is SEHNR and CDR2 is FQNEAQ in the germline V gene (reference sequence). CDR3 size: 15 residues. V gave up 5 bases and J gave up 0 bases, with 10 bases separating them. Here the CDR3 reads CASSRVPSNTGELFF. The CDR3 nucleotides read TGTGCCAGCAGCCGTGTGCCCTCGAACACCGGGGAGCTGTTTTTT.

This clone was picked up a small number of times. The V call is TRBV15, the J call TRBJ2-1, with D possibly matching TRBD1 (5 bases). The germline V gene encodes CDR1 LNHNV and CDR2 YYDKDF (reference sequence). The CDR3 is made up of 13 amino acids. V was pared by 5 bases and J by 9 bases, with 14 bases between. CDR3 amino acids: CATSGHLAAEQFF. CDR3 in DNA: TGTGCCACCAGCGGACACTTGGCGGCTGAGCAGTTCTTC.

This CDR3 reads CASSKHRTSVNEQFF. CDR3 nucleotides: TGTGCCAGTAGTAAGCACAGGACTAGCGTCAATGAGCAGTTCTTC. The chain recombines TRBV19 with TRBJ2-1; 9 bases agree with TRBD2. J was trimmed by 6 bases and V by 4 bases; bases with no gene match: 7. From germline, CDR1 is LNHDA and CDR2 SQIVND (reference sequence). The CDR3 runs to 15 residues.

This chain connects TRBV30 to TRBJ2-3; no clear D. The length of the CDR3 is 13 residues. Per germline, CDR1 GTSNPN and CDR2 SVGIG (reference sequence). The V end lost 2 bases, the J end lost 5 bases, and 11 bases lay between the germline ends. The CDR3 DNA reads TGTGCCTGGAGTATCACCACGGGAGATACGCAGTATTTT. It specifies CAWSITTGDTQYF. Based on the CDR3 plus reference TRBV30 and TRBJ2-3, the full variable domain is SQTIHQWPATLVQPVGSPLSLECTVEGTSNPNLYWYRQAAGRGLQLLFYSVGIGQISSEVPQNLSASRPQDRQFILSSKKLLLSDSGFYLCAWSITTGDTQYFGPGTRLTVL.

This clone has only one observation. The chain links TRBV18 to TRBJ2-1, with TRBD1 as a possible D gene (6 bases). Trimming stripped 2 bases from V and 9 bases from J, with 14 bases between. The CDR3 has 14 amino acids. Per germline, CDR1 KGHSH and CDR2 LQKENI. In nucleotides, the CDR3 is TGTGCCAGCTCACCATCGGACCGAGGGGGTGAGCAGTTCTTC. Residues: CASSPSDRGGEQFF.

This clone was counted a few times. In DNA form, the CDR3 reads TGTGCCAGCAGGACTAGCGGGACGTATGAGCAGTTCTTC. It encodes CASRTSGTYEQFF. The chain uses TRBV2 and TRBJ2-1; TRBD2 matches at 11 bases. The trim removed 6 bases at V and 8 bases at J, leaving 3 bases unmatched. The CDR3 is 13 amino acids. Germline V CDR1 and CDR2: SNHLY, FYNNEI. The full variable domain, rest sourced from reference TRBV2 and TRBJ2-1, is EPEVTQTPSHQVTQMGQEVILRCVPISNHLYFYWYRQILGQKVEFLVSFYNNEISEKSEIFDDQFSVERPDGSNFTLKIRSTKLEDSAMYFCASRTSGTYEQFFGPGTRLTVL.

V usage is TRBV7-6 and J usage is TRBJ2-3, with a possible D match to TRBD2 (6 bases). Germline V gene data show CDR1 as SGHVS and CDR2 as FNYEAQ. The CDR3 extends over 15 amino acids. V lost 3 bases and J lost 3, with 13 bases in between. CDR3 sequence reads: CASSLLSGGTDTQYF. DNA of the CDR3: TGTGCCAGCAGCTTGCTGTCTGGGGGGACAGATACGCAGTATTTT.

This clone was picked up a small number of times. The chain is built from TRBV4-1 and TRBJ2-6; perhaps TRBD2 as D (5 bases). Per germline, CDR1 MGHRA and CDR2 YSYEKL. The CDR3 is made up of 18 amino acids. V was trimmed by 0 bases and J by 3 bases, leaving 15 bases between them. CDR3 in DNA: TGCGCCAGCAGCCAAGACCCTGGAGTGGGGAGTGGGGCCAACGTCCTGACTTTC. Its protein product is CASSQDPGVGSGANVLTF.

This clone was seen only a few times. The chain is built from TRBV30 and TRBJ1-1; perhaps TRBD1 as D (5 bases). The germline V gene encodes CDR1 GTSNPN and CDR2 SVGIG (reference sequence). There are 16 residues in the CDR3. Trimming left V 1 base short and J 2 bases short, with 17 bases between. CDR3 sequence reads: CAWSARTFSINTEAFF. The DNA for the CDR3 is TGTGCCTGGAGTGCGAGGACATTTTCAATAAACACTGAAGCTTTCTTT.

This chain links TRBV2 with TRBJ1-1; D not certain. V dropped 5 bases and J dropped 12 bases, with 19 bases sitting between them. CDR1 and CDR2 from the germline V gene are SNHLY and FYNNEI. The CDR3 extends over 13 amino acids. The CDR3 region is CASSTDKAFVPFF. CDR3 nucleotide sequence: TGTGCCAGCAGTACCGACAAGGCTTTTGTTCCTTTCTTT.

The chain carries TRBV10-1 and TRBJ2-1; D is unresolved. The CDR3 loop spans 17 amino acids. V dropped 6 bases and J dropped 0 bases, with 18 bases sitting between them. Per the germline V gene, CDR1 is WNHNN and CDR2 is SYGVQD (reference sequence). In DNA, the CDR3 is TGCGCCAGCAGCTCTAGGGTCGAAAAGGCCTCCTACAATGAGCAGTTCTTC. Translated, it gives CASSSRVEKASYNEQFF.

CDR3 coding DNA: TGTGCCAGCGGAGCCCGGGGACCCATCAGTGAGCAGTTCTTC. Translation gives CASGARGPISEQFF. The rearrangement links TRBV9 to TRBJ2-1; D tentatively reads TRBD1 or TRBD2 (5 bases each). V lost 7 bases, J lost 9 bases, and 20 bases lay in between. The CDR3 covers 14 residues. Germline V gene lookup returns CDR1 SGDLS and CDR2 YYNGEE.

In its sample, this clone was seen a few times. V usage is TRBV10-3 and J usage is TRBJ2-7; D possibly corresponds to TRBD2 (5 bases). The CDR3 covers 13 residues. Trimming removed 8 bases from V and 4 bases from J, with 15 bases in between. Germline values: CDR1 ENHRY, CDR2 SYGVKD. The CDR3 DNA reads as TGTGCCATCGCTTTTGAGGGTCGGTACGAGCAGTACTTC. Amino acids: CAIAFEGRYEQYF.

This clone was seen a few times. The identical CDR3 is also encoded by other nucleotide sequences in the sample. This chain joins TRBV2 and TRBJ1-2; D remains unclear. V dropped 1 base and J dropped 8 bases, with 5 bases sitting between them. In germline, CDR1 is SNHLY, CDR2 FYNNEI. CDR3 size: 11 residues. CDR3 sequence reads: CASSEGIGYTF. CDR3 nucleotides: TGTGCCAGCAGTGAAGGGATAGGCTACACCTTC.

The genes are TRBV5-1 and TRBJ2-1; possibly TRBD2 for D (5 bases). CDR1 and CDR2 from the germline V gene are SGHRS and YFSETQ. V lost 0 bases, J lost 1 base, and 11 bases lay in between. The CDR3 sequence is 16 residues long. The CDR3 spells CASSLGRTSSYNEQFF. The CDR3 DNA sequence: TGCGCCAGCAGCTTGGGAAGAACTAGTTCCTACAATGAGCAGTTCTTC.

This clone was picked up a small number of times. The chain couples TRBV4-2 to TRBJ1-2, with unresolved D. The germline CDR1 and CDR2 sequences are LGHNA and YNFKEQ. This CDR3 contains 15 residues. V was trimmed by 0 bases and J by 3 bases, leaving 11 bases between them. The CDR3 DNA reads TGTGCCAGCAGCCAAGATCTAGTCGACTACTATGGCTACACCTTC. This codes for CASSQDLVDYYGYTF.

The chain employs TRBV30 and TRBJ2-4; D may be TRBD2 (6 bases). V was clipped by 3 bases and J by 2 bases, with 20 bases between them. The CDR3 covers 17 residues. Per the germline V gene, CDR1 is GTSNPN and CDR2 is SVGIG (reference sequence). DNA of the CDR3: TGTGCCTGGAGCGCTCCCGGGCTAGCGAGGTCCAAAAACATTCAGTACTTC. It encodes CAWSAPGLARSKNIQYF.

This clone was counted only a few times. The V call is TRBV9, the J call TRBJ1-6; weak D call: TRBD1 (5 bases). The germline gives CDR1 SGDLS, CDR2 YYNGEE. CDR3 length: 16 residues. Trimming removed 0 bases from V and 6 bases from J, with 13 bases in between. DNA of the CDR3: TGTGCCAGCAGCGTAGATAGGGGAATTCGTAATTCACCCCTCCACTTT. Protein: CASSVDRGIRNSPLHF.

The chain combines TRBV9 with TRBJ1-2; 7 positions match TRBD1. Germline V gives CDR1 SGDLS, CDR2 YYNGEE. The CDR3 runs to 17 residues. Unmatched junction bases numbered 10, after V lost 2 bases and J lost 0 bases. CDR3 bases: TGTGCCAGCAGCGTGAGCCCATACAGGGGCTCTAACTATGGCTACACCTTC. Encoded protein: CASSVSPYRGSNYGYTF.

This clone was found a few times. The V call is TRBV10-3, the J call TRBJ2-7; 8 bases are shared with TRBD1. The V gene's germline CDR1 is ENHRY and CDR2 SYGVKD. The trim removed 6 bases at V and 0 bases at J, leaving 1 base unmatched. CDR3 length: 13 amino acids. The CDR3 loop reads CAIRDRDSYEQYV. The CDR3 DNA sequence: TGTGCCATCAGGGACAGGGACTCCTACGAGCAGTACGTC.

The V and J genes are TRBV7-9 and TRBJ1-4; 9 bases are a match to TRBD1. Germline V gene lookup returns CDR1 SEHNR and CDR2 FQNEAQ (reference sequence). The CDR3 contains 17 residues. J lost 5 bases, V lost 5 bases, and 12 bases had no gene match. In DNA form, the CDR3 reads TGTGCCAGCAGCCCCGCGACGGGACAGGGATCGAATGAAAAACTGTTTTTT. Encoded protein: CASSPATGQGSNEKLFF.

J is TRBJ2-3 and V is TRBV29-1; 7 bases line up with TRBD2. V was clipped by 4 bases and J by 3 bases; unmatched bases: 7. The germline V gene has CDR1 SQVTM and CDR2 ANQGSEA. This CDR3 contains 14 residues. The CDR3 spells CSVVQPGGTDTQYF. The CDR3 DNA reads TGCAGCGTTGTACAGCCCGGGGGGACAGATACGCAGTATTTT.

V is TRBV27 and J is TRBJ2-6, with D possibly matching TRBD1 (5 bases). CDR3 length: 18 residues. Trimming cost V 5 bases and J 0 bases, with 17 bases left between them. Germline V CDR1 and CDR2: MNHEY, SMNVEV (reference sequence). CDR3: CASSAVGAPNSGANVLTF. The DNA of the CDR3 is TGTGCCAGCAGTGCCGTAGGGGCTCCTAACTCTGGGGCCAACGTCCTGACTTTC.

This clone was seen many times. The chain has TRBV4-3 and TRBJ2-7; D unresolved. The length of the CDR3 is 14 residues. Per the germline V gene, CDR1 is LGHNA and CDR2 is YSLEER. The V gene lost 5 bases and the J gene lost 2 bases, with 13 bases spanning the gap. The CDR3, as DNA: TGCGCCAGCAGCACAGTATACGGTGCCTACGAGCAGTACTTC. Translating gives CASSTVYGAYEQYF.

This clone was seen a few times. The CDR3 DNA reads as TGCGCCACCTTCAGCTGCCCCCTCCACTTT. As protein: CATFSCPLHF. V and J are TRBV5-1 and TRBJ1-6; D is unclear. The CDR3 totals 10 residues. Trimming stripped 9 bases from V and 13 bases from J, with 11 bases between. Looked up from germline, CDR1 is SGHRS and CDR2 is YFSETQ.

The chain combines TRBV15 with TRBJ2-3; D uncertain. CDR1 and CDR2 (germline): LNHNV, YYDKDF (reference sequence). The CDR3 is made up of 16 amino acids. Trimming shortened V by 1 base and J by 6 bases, and 17 bases separated the two germline ends. DNA of the CDR3: TGTGCCACCAGCAGAGGCCCCTCAGGATTGGATGATACGCAGTATTTT. Protein product: CATSRGPSGLDDTQYF. The full variable domain, completed using reference TRBV15 and TRBJ2-3, is DAMVIQNPRYQVTQFGKPVTLSCSQTLNHNVMYWYQQKSSQAPKLLFHYYDKDFNNEADTPDNFQSRRPNTSFCFLDIRSPGLGDTAMYLCATSRGPSGLDDTQYFGPGTRLTVL.

This chain links TRBV5-1 with TRBJ1-1; possible D gene TRBD1, 6 bases. Germline V lookup: CDR1 SGHRS, CDR2 YFSETQ. Trimming cost V 1 base and J 2 bases, with 12 bases left between them. This CDR3 contains 15 residues. CDR3 region: CASSLQGLSNTEAFF. In DNA form, the CDR3 reads TGCGCCAGCAGCTTGCAGGGGCTCTCAAACACTGAAGCTTTCTTT.